A single sample is the source of the 21 T cell receptor beta chains below, sequenced in a study of cytomegalovirus exposure and HLA in healthy donors. Use of 60 Vbeta and 13 Jbeta primers characterized the PCR. Produced via immunoSEQ multiplex PCR; TCRdb's table is partial and in-frame only. The sample holds 80,000 to 95,000 clones; over 55% are singletons and the top ten take around 15%. Sequences were obtained from PBMCs. All receptors derive from a young woman in good health and CMV-seropositive.

This clone was picked up a small number of times. J is TRBJ2-7 and V is TRBV4-1, with 9 positions matching TRBD2. Trimming cost V 0 bases and J 3 bases; bases outside gene matches: 6. CDR1 and CDR2 from the germline V gene are MGHRA and YSYEKL. This CDR3 has 16 amino acids. In DNA form, the CDR3 reads TGCGCCAGCAGCCAAGAGGGACTAGCAGGGGGCTACGAGCAGTACTTC. Its protein product is CASSQEGLAGGYEQYF.

The chain employs TRBV4-3 and TRBJ1-2, with 10 positions matching TRBD1. Trimming at V came to 4 bases and at J to 4 bases, leaving 6 bases not matched to a gene. CDR1 LGHNA and CDR2 YSLEER come from the germline V gene. The CDR3 has 15 residues. This CDR3 is CASSLGTGETYGYTF. The CDR3 DNA follows: TGCGCCAGCAGCCTCGGGACAGGGGAGACCTATGGCTACACCTTC.

The chain combines TRBV9 with TRBJ1-2; no definite D call. The ends were cut back, 0 bases at V and 6 bases at J, with 15 bases in the middle. This CDR3 region has 15 residues. Per the germline V gene, CDR1 is SGDLS and CDR2 is YYNGEE. In DNA, the CDR3 is TGTGCCAGCAGCGTAGCTCTATTTACGAGGGATGGCTACACCTTC. Encoded protein: CASSVALFTRDGYTF.

The chain joins TRBV5-4 to TRBJ1-2; 11 bases agree with TRBD1. CDR3 length: 14 residues. J gave up 5 bases and V 3 bases, and 3 bases lay outside the gene matches. The germline V gene has CDR1 SGHNT and CDR2 YYREEE (reference sequence). CDR3 nucleotides: TGTGCCAGCAGCTGGGGACAGGGGGAGTATGGCTACACCTTC. Translated, it gives CASSWGQGEYGYTF.

This chain links TRBV7-9 with TRBJ2-5; the match to TRBD1 covers 12 bases. V lost 3 bases, J lost 4 bases, and 6 bases stayed unmatched. Germline V gives CDR1 SEHNR, CDR2 FQNEAQ (reference sequence). This CDR3 is 16 amino acids long. The CDR3 loop is CASSLWGQGARETQYF. The CDR3 DNA sequence: TGTGCCAGCAGCTTGTGGGGACAGGGGGCAAGAGAGACCCAGTACTTC.

This clone has a single count. The chain links TRBV9 to TRBJ1-3, with 7 positions matching TRBD1. The CDR3 length is 17 residues. Germline V CDR1 and CDR2: SGDLS, YYNGEE. The V segment lost 0 bases and the J segment 4 bases; nucleotides outside the gene matches: 10. Here the CDR3 reads CASSVEPRTGVGNTIYF. DNA for the CDR3: TGTGCCAGCAGCGTAGAACCCCGAACAGGGGTCGGAAACACCATATATTTT.

The chain employs TRBV7-2 and TRBJ1-1, with D perhaps matching TRBD1 (6 bases). V gave up 5 bases and J gave up 0 bases, with 10 bases separating them. The CDR3 covers 14 residues. From germline, CDR1 is SGHTA and CDR2 FQGNSA. CDR3 DNA sequence: TGTGCCAGCAGCCCTGGACAGTTGAACACTGAAGCTTTCTTT. This gives the protein CASSPGQLNTEAFF.

This chain uses TRBV4-3 with TRBJ1-5; D not certain. V was cut by 0 bases and J by 7 bases, with 13 bases left in between. From germline, CDR1 is LGHNA and CDR2 YSLEER. CDR3 length equals 15 residues. In nucleotides, the CDR3 is TGCGCCAGCAGCCAAGATGGGGAGATCGGACAGCCCCAGCATTTT. Its protein product is CASSQDGEIGQPQHF.

The gene calls are TRBV27 and TRBJ1-6; 7 bases line up with TRBD1. The CDR3 is made up of 16 amino acids. Germline V gene lookup returns CDR1 MNHEY and CDR2 SMNVEV (reference sequence). V shed 1 base and J 7 bases; nucleotides not matched to a gene: 7. The CDR3 loop reads CASSLLVLGGNSPLHF. CDR3 DNA sequence: TGTGCCAGCAGTTTATTAGTCCTAGGGGGCAATTCACCCCTCCACTTT.

The chain joins TRBV4-2 to TRBJ2-3, with 7 bases matching TRBD2. CDR1 and CDR2 (germline): LGHNA, YNFKEQ. V lost 7 bases and J lost 3; bases outside the gene matches: 10. The CDR3 consists of 15 residues. The CDR3 sequence is CASTLGGLGTDTQYF. The CDR3 DNA is TGTGCCAGCACCTTGGGGGGGTTGGGAACAGATACGCAGTATTTT.

The chain recombines TRBV28 with TRBJ2-4; no definite D call. Germline V CDR1 and CDR2: MDHEN, SYDVKM. The CDR3 covers 15 residues. Trimming removed 7 bases from V and 0 bases from J, with 13 bases in between. This CDR3 reads CASIQSQLAKNIQYF. The CDR3 region has the DNA TGTGCCAGCATCCAATCTCAGTTAGCCAAAAACATTCAGTACTTC.

The chain employs TRBV6-1 and TRBJ1-2; unclear D gene. Trimming took 6 bases from V and 0 from J, leaving 11 bases between them. The length of the CDR3 is 14 residues. Germline loops: CDR1 MNHNS, CDR2 SASEGT. CDR3 region: CASRLSSPNYGYTF. The CDR3 DNA follows: TGTGCCAGCAGATTATCTTCCCCTAACTATGGCTACACCTTC.

The chain links TRBV25-1 to TRBJ1-3; possibly TRBD1 for D (6 bases). Trimming took 0 bases from V and 0 from J, leaving 9 bases between them. The germline CDR1 and CDR2 sequences are MGHDK and SYGVNS. CDR3 length equals 16 residues. CDR3 bases: TGTGCCAGCAGTGAATATAGGGGGGGCTCTGGAAACACCATATATTTT. This gives the protein CASSEYRGGSGNTIYF.

This chain links TRBV7-8 with TRBJ1-3, with a weak D call TRBD1 (5 bases). This CDR3 is 14 amino acids long. V lost 5 bases and J lost 4, with 12 bases in between. Germline V gene lookup returns CDR1 SGHVS and CDR2 FQNEAQ. The CDR3 nucleotides are TGTGCCAGCAGCCCAGGAGGGGTGGGAAACACCATATATTTT. It codes for CASSPGGVGNTIYF.

The rearrangement joins TRBV28 to TRBJ2-2, with a tentative D call TRBD1 (6 bases). The CDR3 consists of 16 residues. V was shortened by 6 bases and J by 1 base, with 15 bases between the two germline ends. Germline assignment: CDR1 MDHEN and CDR2 SYDVKM. CDR3 region: CASRGFRDKNTGELFF. CDR3 sequence (DNA): TGTGCCAGCAGGGGGTTCCGGGACAAGAACACCGGGGAGCTGTTTTTT.

The chain recombines TRBV15 with TRBJ1-5; tentative D call: TRBD1 (5 bases). Germline-derived CDR1 and CDR2 are LNHNV and YYDKDF (reference sequence). The length of the CDR3 is 16 residues. Trimming left V 3 bases short and J 0 bases short, with 12 bases between. The CDR3 nucleotides read TGTGCCACCAGCAGCCTACAGGTTGATAGCAATCAGCCCCAGCATTTT. Translated, it gives CATSSLQVDSNQPQHF. Full variable domain (remainder filled in from reference TRBV15 and TRBJ1-5): DAMVIQNPRYQVTQFGKPVTLSCSQTLNHNVMYWYQQKSSQAPKLLFHYYDKDFNNEADTPDNFQSRRPNTSFCFLDIRSPGLGDTAMYLCATSSLQVDSNQPQHFGDGTRLSIL.

V gene TRBV6-6 combines with J gene TRBJ2-5; 8 nucleotides agree with TRBD1. The CDR3 is made up of 16 amino acids. Germline V gives CDR1 MNHNY, CDR2 SVGAGI (reference sequence). Unmatched junction bases numbered 9, after V lost 5 bases and J lost 1 base. DNA for the CDR3: TGTGCCAGCAGTGGGAGACAGGGGAGCGGCCAAGAGACCCAGTACTTC. The encoded protein is CASSGRQGSGQETQYF.

This chain links TRBV18 with TRBJ2-2; possibly TRBD1 for D (6 bases). The CDR3 extends over 16 amino acids. Per the germline V gene, CDR1 is KGHSH and CDR2 is LQKENI. Between the trimmed V and J ends, which lost 3 bases and 0 bases, there was a span of 11 bases. The CDR3 coding sequence is TGTGCCAGCTCACCCCCCCAGGGGCCGAACACCGGGGAGCTGTTTTTT. Protein: CASSPPQGPNTGELFF.

The chain employs TRBV19 and TRBJ1-5; TRBD1 matches 8 bases. This CDR3 spans 14 amino acids. CDR1 and CDR2 (germline): LNHDA, SQIVND (reference sequence). Unmatched junction bases numbered 5, after V lost 6 bases and J lost 4 bases. CDR3 sequence: CASSQGATNQPQHF. The CDR3 nucleotides read TGTGCCAGTAGCCAGGGGGCCACGAATCAGCCCCAGCATTTT.

J is TRBJ2-1 and V is TRBV13; TRBD2 matches 8 bases. The CDR3 covers 16 residues. V dropped 1 base and J dropped 0; count of bases not matched to a gene: 2. Germline assignment: CDR1 PRHDT and CDR2 FYEKMQ (reference sequence). The CDR3 protein is CASSLAGGSSYNEQFF. CDR3 nucleotide sequence: TGTGCCAGCAGCTTAGCGGGGGGGAGCTCCTACAATGAGCAGTTCTTC.

This clone has just a few counts. The V call is TRBV7-9, the J call TRBJ2-5, with D perhaps matching TRBD2 (6 bases). The germline CDR1 and CDR2 sequences are SEHNR and FQNEAQ (reference sequence). The CDR3 loop spans 16 amino acids. The V end lost 0 bases, the J end lost 1 base, and 12 bases lay between the germline ends. In nucleotides, the CDR3 is TGTGCCAGCAGCTTAGCGCTAGCGCCGACCCAAGAGACCCAGTACTTC. It yields the protein CASSLALAPTQETQYF.